This is a list of T cell receptor beta chains from one sample in a study of blood T cell repertoires in COVID-19. Method: immunoSEQ multiplex PCR; TCRdb's copy keeps in-frame clones and lacks some. The sample has around 130,000 clones, around 84% seen once. The sample consisted of peripheral blood. These receptors all come from a woman aged 80 or older with acute or convalescent COVID-19. CDR3s include the opening cysteine and the closing phenylalanine or tryptophan. D genes are given only for firm matches. For some rows the clone size is stated as once, few or many, or as a class when expanded; others skip it.

clone_size | j_call | v_call | d_call | cdr3_aa | cdr3_nt
once | TRBJ1-5 | TRBV6-6 | - | CASSYSVPIFGQPQHF | TGTGCCAGCAGTTACTCGGTACCGATTTTCGGTCAGCCCCAGCATTTT
once | TRBJ1-2 | TRBV5-6 | TRBD1 | CASSLGPGGSYGYTF | TGTGCCAGCAGCTTGGGCCCAGGGGGGTCTTATGGCTACACCTTC
- | TRBJ2-1 | TRBV3-1/TRBV3-2 | - | CASSQGEGSASSYNEQFF | TGTGCCAGCAGCCAAGGGGAAGGTAGCGCTAGCTCCTACAATGAGCAGTTCTTC
- | TRBJ2-7 | TRBV10-3 | TRBD2 | CAISERGVRDEQYF | TGTGCCATCAGTGAGCGGGGGGTCCGGGACGAGCAGTACTTC
- | TRBJ2-3 | TRBV18 | TRBD2 | CASSPPGLAPDTQYF | TGTGCCAGCTCACCACCTGGACTAGCGCCAGATACGCAGTATTTT
- | TRBJ1-2 | TRBV6-5 | - | CASRTTGFSGYTF | TGTGCCAGCAGAACTACAGGGTTTAGTGGCTACACCTTC
- | TRBJ1-1 | TRBV19 | TRBD1 | CASSMSTGGYTEAFF | TGTGCCAGTAGTATGTCGACAGGGGGTTACACTGAAGCTTTCTTT
- | TRBJ2-3 | TRBV30 | - | CAWSVPAALDTQYF | TGTGCCTGGAGTGTACCCGCCGCACTTGATACGCAGTATTTT
- | TRBJ2-3 | TRBV29-1 | - | CSVFTSSDTQYF | TGCAGCGTGTTCACTAGTTCCGATACGCAGTATTTT
- | TRBJ1-6 | TRBV5-1 | TRBD1 | CASSLGQGTGALHF | TGCGCCAGCAGCTTGGGACAGGGGACAGGGGCCCTCCACTTT
- | TRBJ1-1 | TRBV19 | - | CASIGKGPTEAFF | TGTGCCAGTATCGGAAAGGGGCCCACTGAAGCTTTCTTT
- | TRBJ2-5 | TRBV27 | TRBD2 | CASSLGASGLSRTQYF | TGTGCCAGCAGCCTGGGAGCTAGCGGACTGTCGAGGACCCAGTACTTC
- | TRBJ2-5 | TRBV7-8 | TRBD2 | CASSLLGREGETQYF | TGTGCCAGCAGCTTATTGGGCAGGGAGGGAGAGACCCAGTACTTC
- | TRBJ2-1 | TRBV2 | TRBD2 | CAAGTSSRNEQFF | TGTGCCGCAGGGACTAGTAGCCGGAATGAGCAGTTCTTC
- | TRBJ2-7 | TRBV7-2 | TRBD2 | CASSLGGTSGTYEQYF | TGTGCCAGCAGCTTAGGTGGGACTAGCGGGACCTACGAGCAGTACTTC
- | TRBJ2-7 | TRBV11-3 | TRBD2 | CASSQARPGLAGLSSYEQYF | TGTGCCAGCAGCCAAGCTCGCCCGGGACTAGCGGGGTTATCCTCCTACGAGCAGTACTTC
- | TRBJ1-4 | TRBV5-4 | TRBD1 | CASSRQGGGPGKLFF | TGTGCCAGCAGCCGACAGGGCGGGGGGCCGGGGAAACTGTTTTTT
- | TRBJ2-3 | TRBV7-2 | - | CASSLTGSTDTQYF | TGTGCCAGCAGCTTAACGGGGAGCACAGATACGCAGTATTTT
- | TRBJ1-5 | TRBV15 | - | CATSRVRGSNQPQHF | TGTGCCACCAGCAGAGTCAGGGGAAGCAATCAGCCCCAGCATTTT
- | TRBJ1-1 | TRBV6-4 | - | CASSQTRNTEAFF | TGTGCCAGCAGCCAAACAAGGAACACTGAAGCTTTCTTT
- | TRBJ2-2 | TRBV5-4 | - | CASSSQTGNTGELFF | TGTGCCAGCAGCTCGCAGACAGGGAACACCGGGGAGCTGTTTTTT
- | TRBJ1-4 | TRBV7-9 | - | CASSPGFLPNEKLFF | TGTGCCAGCAGCCCGGGATTTCTACCTAATGAAAAACTGTTTTTT
- | TRBJ1-2 | TRBV7-2 | - | CASSLGGEVQNYGYTF | TGTGCCAGCAGCTTAGGAGGTGAAGTGCAGAACTATGGCTACACCTTC
- | TRBJ2-2 | TRBV12-3/TRBV12-4 | TRBD1 | CASRWTGSGELFF | TGTGCCAGCAGGTGGACAGGGTCCGGGGAGCTGTTTTTT
- | TRBJ2-7 | TRBV7-2 | TRBD2 | CASSLSGGWTYEQYF | TGTGCCAGCAGCCTAAGCGGGGGGTGGACCTACGAGCAGTACTTC
- | TRBJ2-2 | TRBV6-1 | TRBD1 | CASSDTGTGNTGELFF | TGTGCCAGCAGTGACACTGGGACAGGGAACACCGGGGAGCTGTTTTTT
- | TRBJ2-2 | TRBV4-1 | TRBD2 | CASSHGLAGASGELFF | TGCGCCAGCAGCCACGGACTAGCGGGAGCGAGCGGGGAGCTGTTTTTT
once | TRBJ1-2 | TRBV4-3 | - | CASSQDRGANYGYTF | TGCGCCAGCAGCCAAGACAGGGGTGCTAACTATGGCTACACCTTC
- | TRBJ1-2 | TRBV6-5 | - | CATRDGAGGYTF | TGTGCCACCCGGGACGGAGCGGGTGGCTACACCTTC
- | TRBJ2-7 | TRBV5-6 | - | CASTLRGRGNEQYF | TGTGCCAGCACCCTCCGGGGCAGGGGCAACGAGCAGTACTTC
- | TRBJ1-6 | TRBV27 | - | CASRLPGHLLHF | TGTGCCAGCAGACTCCCGGGACACCTCCTCCACTTT